A single sample gave rise to the 4 T cell receptor beta chains below, sequenced in a study of radiotherapy plus CTLA-4 blockade in lung cancer. Measured with immunoSEQ multiplex PCR; TCRdb has only the in-frame clones, and not every one. Altogether 35,000 to 40,000 clones are present, 55% to 75% being singletons, with the ten largest covering approximately 11%. Source: peripheral blood, taken from a patient treated with radiotherapy plus ipilimumab. These receptor sequences come from a human donor with non-small cell lung cancer who had stable disease on radiotherapy plus ipilimumab.

The J gene is TRBJ1-1, the V gene TRBV5-6; possibly TRBD1 for D (5 bases). The CDR3 length is 15 residues. The germline V and J ends were trimmed by 3 bases and 3 bases, with 15 bases remaining between them. Germline CDR1 SGHDT, CDR2 YYEEEE. CDR3 protein: CASSSWGGAYTEAFF. The CDR3 DNA reads as TGTGCCAGCAGCTCGTGGGGGGGAGCGTACACTGAAGCTTTCTTT. The full variable domain, in which reference TRBV5-6 and TRBJ1-1 provide the parts outside the CDR3, is DAGVTQSPTHLIKTRGQQVTLRCSPKSGHDTVSWYQQALGQGPQFIFQYYEEEERQRGNFPDRFSGHQFPNYSSELNVNALLLGDSALYLCASSSWGGAYTEAFFGQGTRLTVV.

This clone was counted a few times. This rearrangement joins TRBV30 to TRBJ1-3; TRBD1 might be the D (5 bases). The CDR3 loop spans 14 amino acids. V lost 3 bases and J 4 bases, leaving 13 bases between the germline ends. Germline CDR1 GTSNPN, CDR2 SVGIG (reference sequence). CDR3 loop: CAWSADKRGNTIYF. The CDR3 DNA reads TGTGCCTGGAGCGCGGACAAGCGCGGAAACACCATATATTTT.

In this sample, this clone turned up a few times. The V and J genes are TRBV12-5 and TRBJ2-3, with 8 bases that match TRBD1. Per germline, CDR1 LGHNT and CDR2 FRNRAP. V dropped 3 bases and J dropped 6; count of bases not matched to a gene: 5. CDR3 length: 14 amino acids. In DNA, the CDR3 is TGTGCTAGTGGTTTCGGACAGGGCCCCGATACGCAGTATTTT. Residues: CASGFGQGPDTQYF.

The J gene is TRBJ1-2, the V gene TRBV7-2; tentatively, D is TRBD1 (5 bases). The CDR3 consists of 15 residues. The V end lost 0 bases, the J end lost 6 bases, and 14 bases lay between the germline ends. Per the germline V gene, CDR1 is SGHTA and CDR2 is FQGNSA. CDR3 DNA: TGTGCCAGCAGCTTAGCGCAGGGCCGACTGAATGGCTACACCTTC. Its protein is CASSLAQGRLNGYTF.